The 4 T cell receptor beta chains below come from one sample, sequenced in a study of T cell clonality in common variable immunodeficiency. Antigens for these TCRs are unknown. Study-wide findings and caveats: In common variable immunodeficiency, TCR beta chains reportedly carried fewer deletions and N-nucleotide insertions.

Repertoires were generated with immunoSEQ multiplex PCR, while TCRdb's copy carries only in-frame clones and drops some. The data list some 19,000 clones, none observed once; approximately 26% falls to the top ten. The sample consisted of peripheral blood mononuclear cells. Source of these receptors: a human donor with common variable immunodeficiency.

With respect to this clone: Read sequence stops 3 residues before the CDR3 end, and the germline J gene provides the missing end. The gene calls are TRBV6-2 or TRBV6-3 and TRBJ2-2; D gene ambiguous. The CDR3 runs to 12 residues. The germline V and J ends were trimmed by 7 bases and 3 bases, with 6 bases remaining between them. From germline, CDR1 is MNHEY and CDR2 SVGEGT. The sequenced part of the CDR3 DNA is TGTGCCAGCAATCTTTACACCGGGGAG. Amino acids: CASNLYTGE. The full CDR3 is CASNLYTGELFF.

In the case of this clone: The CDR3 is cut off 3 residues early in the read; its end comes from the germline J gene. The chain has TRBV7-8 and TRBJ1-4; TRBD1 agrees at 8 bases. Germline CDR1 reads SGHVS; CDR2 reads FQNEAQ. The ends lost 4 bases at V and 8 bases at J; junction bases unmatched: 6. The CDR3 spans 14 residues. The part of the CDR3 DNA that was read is TGTGCCAGCAGCTCAGGGGGCTGGAGCGAAAAA. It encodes CASSSGGWSEK. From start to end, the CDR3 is CASSSGGWSEKLFF.

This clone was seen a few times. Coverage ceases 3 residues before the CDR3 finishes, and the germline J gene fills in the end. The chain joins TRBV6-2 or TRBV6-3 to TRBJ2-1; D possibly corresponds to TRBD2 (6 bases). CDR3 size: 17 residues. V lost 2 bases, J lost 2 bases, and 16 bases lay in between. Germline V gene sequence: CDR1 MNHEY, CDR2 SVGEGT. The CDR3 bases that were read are TGTGCCAGCAGTTACATTGGAGGGGAATCAACCTACAATGAG. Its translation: CASSYIGGESTYNE. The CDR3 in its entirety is CASSYIGGESTYNEQFF.

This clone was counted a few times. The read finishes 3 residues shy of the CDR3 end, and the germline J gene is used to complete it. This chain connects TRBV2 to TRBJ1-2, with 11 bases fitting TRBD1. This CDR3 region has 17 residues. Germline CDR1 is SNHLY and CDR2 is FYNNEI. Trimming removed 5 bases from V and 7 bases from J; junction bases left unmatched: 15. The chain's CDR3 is CASSPIGQGARMIGYTF. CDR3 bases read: TGTGCCAGCAGTCCTATAGGACAGGGGGCGCGGATGATTGGC.